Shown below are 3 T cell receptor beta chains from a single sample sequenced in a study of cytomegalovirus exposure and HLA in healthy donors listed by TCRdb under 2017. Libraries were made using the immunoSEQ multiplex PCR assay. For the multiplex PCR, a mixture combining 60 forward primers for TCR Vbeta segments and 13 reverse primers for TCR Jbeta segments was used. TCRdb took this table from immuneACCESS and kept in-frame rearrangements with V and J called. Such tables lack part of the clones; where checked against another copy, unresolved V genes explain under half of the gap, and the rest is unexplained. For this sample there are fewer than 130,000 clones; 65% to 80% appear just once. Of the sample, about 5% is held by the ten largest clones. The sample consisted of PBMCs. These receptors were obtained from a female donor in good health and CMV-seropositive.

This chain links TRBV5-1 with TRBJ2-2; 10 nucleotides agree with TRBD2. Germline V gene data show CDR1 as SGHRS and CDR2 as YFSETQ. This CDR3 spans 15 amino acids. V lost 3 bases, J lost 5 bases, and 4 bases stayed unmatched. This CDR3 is CASSSAGGRTGELFF. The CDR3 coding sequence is TGCGCCAGCAGCTCAGCGGGAGGGCGGACCGGGGAGCTGTTTTTT.

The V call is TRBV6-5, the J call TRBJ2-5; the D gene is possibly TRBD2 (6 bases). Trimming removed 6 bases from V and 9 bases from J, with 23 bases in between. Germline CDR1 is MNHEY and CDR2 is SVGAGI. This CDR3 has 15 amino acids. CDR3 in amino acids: CASRPAGTGESAQYF. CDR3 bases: TGTGCCAGCAGGCCGGCCGGGACGGGGGAATCGGCCCAGTACTTC.

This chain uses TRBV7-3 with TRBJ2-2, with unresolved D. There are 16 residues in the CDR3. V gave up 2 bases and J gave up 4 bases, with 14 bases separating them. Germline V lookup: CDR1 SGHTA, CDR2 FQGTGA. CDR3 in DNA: TGTGCCAGCAGCTTATCCGCCTTACGAGGCACCGGGGAGCTGTTTTTT. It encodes CASSLSALRGTGELFF.